These 29 T cell receptor beta chains were sequenced from one sample in a study of blood T cell repertoires in COVID-19. Clones were read by immunoSEQ multiplex PCR, and TCRdb kept only the in-frame ones, dropping some. The sample lists some 670,000 clones; approximately 90% were seen once. Sequencing input: peripheral blood. All receptors derive from a woman under 30 with acute or convalescent COVID-19.

This clone was seen only once. The chain recombines TRBV4-3 with TRBJ1-1; TRBD1 might be the D (5 bases). V lost 1 base and J lost 0, with 12 bases in between. The CDR3 is 16 residues long. CDR1 is LGHNA, CDR2 YSLEER, per germline. CDR3 bases: TGCGCCAGCAGCCAAGTATTAGACAGCATGAACACTGAAGCTTTCTTT. Translating it yields CASSQVLDSMNTEAFF.

This sequence joins TRBV7-2 and TRBJ1-2; 9 nucleotides match TRBD1. Looked up from germline, CDR1 is SGHTA and CDR2 is FQGNSA. The CDR3 length is 13 residues. J was trimmed by 6 bases and V by 4 bases; bases with no gene match: 3. The CDR3 spells CASSSRTGDGYTF. The CDR3 bases are TGTGCCAGCAGCTCCCGGACAGGGGATGGCTACACCTTC.

The chain recombines TRBV6-7 with TRBJ1-6, with D maybe TRBD1 (6 bases). TRBV6-7 is annotated as an ORF whose role is uncertain. V lost 5 bases and J lost 8, with 13 bases in between. There are 14 residues in the CDR3. CDR3 coding DNA: TGTGCCAGCAGTCAGACAGGAGGCGATTCACCCCTCCACTTT. As protein: CASSQTGGDSPLHF.

The rearrangement joins TRBV4-1 to TRBJ2-3; D is uncertain. In germline, CDR1 is MGHRA, CDR2 YSYEKL. Trimming cost V 2 bases and J 3 bases, with 15 bases left between them. The CDR3 sequence is 16 residues long. CDR3 in amino acids: CASSQLFDNPTDTQYF. The CDR3 nucleotides read TGCGCCAGCAGCCAACTCTTCGACAACCCAACAGATACGCAGTATTTT.

This clone was observed once. The DNA of the CDR3 is TGTGCCAGCGCGAGGAGGACAGGGGGTTCACCCCTCCACTTT. It is translated as CASARRTGGSPLHF. V gene TRBV25-1 combines with J gene TRBJ1-6; TRBD1 agrees at 10 bases. Germline trimming cut 8 bases from V and 9 bases from J; bases unmatched to any gene: 7. Germline CDR1 and CDR2: MGHDK and SYGVNS. The length of the CDR3 is 14 residues.

This chain connects TRBV7-4 to TRBJ1-5, with D unclear. This CDR3 has 13 amino acids. Germline V lookup: CDR1 SGHVT, CDR2 SQSDAQ. V lost 4 bases, J lost 9 bases, and 13 bases lay in between. The CDR3 DNA reads as TGTGCCAGCAGCTCACAAGGGAGGTGGCCCCAGCATTTT. Its protein product is CASSSQGRWPQHF.

The chain is built from TRBV5-1 and TRBJ1-1; TRBD1 is a possible D gene (5 bases). Per the germline V gene, CDR1 is SGHRS and CDR2 is YFSETQ. Trimming stripped 2 bases from V and 7 bases from J, with 12 bases between. The CDR3 has 13 amino acids. CDR3 nucleotide sequence: TGCGCCAGCAGCTTTTGGTGGGGGGATGAAGCTTTCTTT. Encoded protein: CASSFWWGDEAFF.

V and J are TRBV7-2 and TRBJ1-5; D is undetermined. CDR3 length: 13 residues. Deletions cut 5 bases from V and 1 base from J, with 6 bases between. The V gene's germline CDR1 is SGHTA and CDR2 FQGNSA. In DNA, the CDR3 is TGTGCCAGCAGCCCGTTAAGCAATCAGCCCCAGCATTTT. It encodes CASSPLSNQPQHF.

The chain uses TRBV6-5 and TRBJ2-3; 9 bases agree with TRBD1. J gave up 4 bases and V 5 bases, and 7 bases lay outside the gene matches. The V gene's germline CDR1 is MNHEY and CDR2 SVGAGI. CDR3 size: 15 residues. CDR3 DNA: TGTGCCAGCAGTCCCGGGGACAGGGTGGCAGATACGCAGTATTTT. Residues: CASSPGDRVADTQYF.

The chain is built from TRBV21-1 and TRBJ1-2. TRBV21-1 represents a pseudogene. This CDR3 is 18 amino acids long. DNA of the CDR3: TGTGCCAGCAGCAAATCGGGAACAGGATCCGGGGGTAACTATGGCTACACCTTC. Its protein is CASSKSGTGSGGNYGYTF.

V gene TRBV2 combines with J gene TRBJ2-2; 7 nucleotides line up with TRBD1. Per germline, CDR1 SNHLY and CDR2 FYNNEI. The junction had 11 bases not matched to a gene; V was cut back by 6 bases and J by 4 bases. This CDR3 has 16 residues. The CDR3 nucleotides are TGTGCCAGCAGGGGACCTAGGGGGCCGGGCACCGGGGAGCTGTTTTTT. It codes for CASRGPRGPGTGELFF. The full variable domain, completed using reference TRBV2 and TRBJ2-2, is EPEVTQTPSHQVTQMGQEVILRCVPISNHLYFYWYRQILGQKVEFLVSFYNNEISEKSEIFDDQFSVERPDGSNFTLKIRSTKLEDSAMYFCASRGPRGPGTGELFFGEGSRLTVL.

The chain has TRBV19 and TRBJ2-3; no firm D call. Germline values: CDR1 LNHDA, CDR2 SQIVND (reference sequence). V was pared by 10 bases and J by 0 bases, with 5 bases between. The CDR3 totals 11 residues. The CDR3 region is CATTSTDTQYF. CDR3 nucleotide sequence: TGTGCCACCACAAGCACAGATACGCAGTATTTT.

This clone was detected a few times. The gene calls are TRBV7-6 and TRBJ1-1; TRBD1 matches 10 bases. CDR1 and CDR2 (germline): SGHVS, FNYEAQ. CDR3 length equals 16 residues. V lost 2 bases, J lost 2 bases, and 5 bases stayed unmatched. In DNA, the CDR3 is TGTGCCAGCAGCTTACTGGGACAGGGGCTTAACACTGAAGCTTTCTTT. Protein: CASSLLGQGLNTEAFF.

This chain's CDR3 is CASSQGAKQVGEQYF. The DNA for the CDR3 is TGCGCCAGCAGCCAAGGGGCAAAGCAGGTAGGCGAGCAGTACTTC. V usage is TRBV4-1 and J usage is TRBJ2-7, with D hard to call. CDR3 length equals 15 residues. The ends were cut back, 1 base at V and 6 bases at J, with 16 bases in the middle. Germline V gives CDR1 MGHRA, CDR2 YSYEKL.

V and J are TRBV19 and TRBJ1-3, with D possibly TRBD1 on 6 matching bases. The V and J ends lost 5 bases and 1 base respectively, with 12 bases between them. This CDR3 comprises 15 residues. Germline CDR1 and CDR2: LNHDA and SQIVND (reference sequence). The CDR3 nucleotides are TGTGCCAGTAGTCCCAGGACAGTGTCTGGAAACACCATATATTTT. Encoded protein: CASSPRTVSGNTIYF. The entire variable domain, with the rest obtained from reference TRBV19 and TRBJ1-3, is as follows: DGGITQSPKYLFRKEGQNVTLSCEQNLNHDAMYWYRQDPGQGLRLIYYSQIVNDFQKGDIAEGYSVSREKKESFPLTVTSAQKNPTAFYLCASSPRTVSGNTIYFGEGSWLTVV.

The genes are TRBV5-3 and TRBJ2-3, with D perhaps matching TRBD2 (5 bases). TRBV5-3 is filed as an ORF, its function uncertain. This CDR3 is built from 16 residues. V lost 1 base and J 4 bases, leaving 16 bases between the germline ends. CDR3 sequence (DNA): TGTGCCAGAAGCTTGTACGGGGTGGGTGGCGCAGATACGCAGTATTTT. Residues: CARSLYGVGGADTQYF.

The rearrangement links TRBV11-2 to TRBJ1-1; D uncertain. This CDR3 is 12 amino acids long. CDR1 and CDR2 (germline): SGHAT, FQNNGV. V dropped 5 bases and J dropped 0 bases, with 4 bases sitting between them. CDR3 in amino acids: CASSLMNTEAFF. For the CDR3, the DNA is TGTGCCAGCAGCCTTATGAACACTGAAGCTTTCTTT.

The V gene is TRBV7-9, the J gene TRBJ2-1; no firm D call. V lost 1 base and J lost 1, with 14 bases in between. This CDR3 has 17 residues. Germline CDR1 SEHNR, CDR2 FQNEAQ (reference sequence). The CDR3 loop reads CASSLGPGWRSYNEQFF. The CDR3 nucleotides read TGTGCCAGCAGCTTAGGTCCCGGTTGGCGGTCCTACAATGAGCAGTTCTTC. The entire variable domain, with the rest obtained from reference TRBV7-9 and TRBJ2-1, is as follows: DTGVSQNPRHKITKRGQNVTFRCDPISEHNRLYWYRQTLGQGPEFLTYFQNEAQLEKSRLLSDRFSAERPKGSFSTLEIQRTEQGDSAMYLCASSLGPGWRSYNEQFFGPGTRLTVL.

The chain couples TRBV12-3 or TRBV12-4 to TRBJ1-1, with D possibly matching TRBD1 (6 bases). This CDR3 region has 13 residues. Deletions cut 11 bases from V and 7 bases from J, with 20 bases between. CDR3 sequence reads: CACELGALGEAFF. CDR3 nucleotide sequence: TGTGCCTGTGAGTTGGGGGCATTAGGTGAAGCTTTCTTT.

The chain is built from TRBV19 and TRBJ1-2; 7 bases fit TRBD1. Germline V gene sequence: CDR1 LNHDA, CDR2 SQIVND (reference sequence). The trim removed 5 bases at V and 4 bases at J, leaving 19 bases unmatched. The CDR3 loop spans 18 amino acids. Here the CDR3 reads CASSRRPGQTLLRYGYTF. In DNA, the CDR3 is TGTGCCAGTAGTCGAAGGCCGGGACAGACTCTCTTACGCTATGGCTACACCTTC. The entire variable domain, with the rest obtained from reference TRBV19 and TRBJ1-2, is as follows: DGGITQSPKYLFRKEGQNVTLSCEQNLNHDAMYWYRQDPGQGLRLIYYSQIVNDFQKGDIAEGYSVSREKKESFPLTVTSAQKNPTAFYLCASSRRPGQTLLRYGYTFGSGTRLTVV.

The V gene is TRBV14, the J gene TRBJ1-3, with no clear D. Trimming removed 1 base at V and 0 bases at J, with 13 bases between. Germline V gene sequence: CDR1 SGHDN, CDR2 FVKESK. The CDR3 extends over 17 amino acids. The CDR3 region is CASSQGYRRVSGNTIYF. CDR3 DNA sequence: TGTGCCAGCAGCCAAGGATATCGGAGGGTCTCTGGAAACACCATATATTTT. Using reference TRBV14 and TRBJ1-3 for the parts outside the CDR3, the full variable domain is EAGVTQFPSHSVIEKGQTVTLRCDPISGHDNLYWYRRVMGKEIKFLLHFVKESKQDESGMPNNRFLAERTGGTYSTLKVQPAELEDSGVYFCASSQGYRRVSGNTIYFGEGSWLTVV.

The chain recombines TRBV6-6 with TRBJ1-2, with 9 bases identical to TRBD1. The V and J ends lost 6 bases and 5 bases, in that order; junction bases with no gene match: 4. Germline assignment: CDR1 MNHNY and CDR2 SVGAGI (reference sequence). The CDR3 is made up of 13 amino acids. The CDR3 bases are TGTGCCAGCAGCCCCGGGACAGGGTATGGCTACACCTTC. Translating it yields CASSPGTGYGYTF.

This CDR3 reads CASSESNGAYEQYF. In nucleotides, the CDR3 is TGTGCCAGCAGTGAATCGAACGGGGCCTACGAGCAGTACTTC. The rearrangement links TRBV25-1 to TRBJ2-7, with a possible D match to TRBD2 (5 bases). This CDR3 contains 14 residues. CDR1 is MGHDK and CDR2 is SYGVNS in the germline V gene. Deletions cut 1 base from V and 2 bases from J, with 9 bases between.

V usage is TRBV7-9 and J usage is TRBJ2-3, with 7 nucleotides matching TRBD1. The CDR3 is 17 amino acids. The germline V gene encodes CDR1 SEHNR and CDR2 FQNEAQ (reference sequence). V trimming: 5 bases; J trimming: 2 bases; junction bases outside the gene matches: 13. The CDR3 DNA is TGTGCCAGCAGCCCGACGGACAGGATGGGCCCCACAGATACGCAGTATTTT. Translated, it gives CASSPTDRMGPTDTQYF.

The V and J genes are TRBV6-5 and TRBJ1-2; D call uncertain. Trimming shortened V by 9 bases and J by 2 bases, and 13 bases separated the two germline ends. CDR3 size: 13 residues. Germline-derived CDR1 and CDR2 are MNHEY and SVGAGI. The CDR3 protein is CARSPTPNYGYTF. CDR3 nucleotide sequence: TGTGCCAGATCACCGACACCAAACTATGGCTACACCTTC.

The rearrangement links TRBV7-2 to TRBJ1-2; D remains unclear. Germline V gives CDR1 SGHTA, CDR2 FQGNSA. This CDR3 has 13 residues. V dropped 2 bases and J dropped 4 bases, with 8 bases sitting between them. CDR3 in amino acids: CASSLSVFYGYTF. In nucleotides, the CDR3 is TGTGCCAGCAGCTTATCGGTATTCTATGGCTACACCTTC. Variable domain in full (rest from reference TRBV7-2 and TRBJ1-2): GAGVSQSPSNKVTEKGKDVELRCDPISGHTALYWYRQSLGQGLEFLIYFQGNSAPDKSGLPSDRFSAERTGGSVSTLTIQRTQQEDSAVYLCASSLSVFYGYTFGSGTRLTVV.

The chain carries TRBV7-5 and TRBJ1-3; the table's D call of TRBD1 was not tested on the DNA. TRBV7-5 is an annotated pseudogene. CDR3 length: 14 amino acids. The CDR3 bases are TGTGCCAGAAGCTCAGGGGTTCCCGGAAACACCATATATTTT. Residues: CARSSGVPGNTIYF.

The chain couples TRBV6-2 or TRBV6-3 to TRBJ1-2, with D possibly matching TRBD1 (5 bases). Trimming pared 7 bases from V and 1 base from J, leaving 16 bases between. The CDR3 sequence is 15 residues long. Germline CDR1 and CDR2: MNHEY and SVGEGT. The CDR3 is CASIPGHRLNYGYTF. CDR3 sequence (DNA): TGTGCCAGCATCCCCGGACATAGGCTTAACTATGGCTACACCTTC.

The CDR3 nucleotides read TGTGCCAGCAGTGAATTTATCCCCGGGACTAGGGCCTACGAGCAGTACTTC. Its protein product is CASSEFIPGTRAYEQYF. The chain couples TRBV25-1 to TRBJ2-7; 8 nucleotides agree with TRBD2. Germline V gene sequence: CDR1 MGHDK, CDR2 SYGVNS. V was clipped by 1 base and J by 2 bases; unmatched bases: 10. This CDR3 has 17 amino acids.